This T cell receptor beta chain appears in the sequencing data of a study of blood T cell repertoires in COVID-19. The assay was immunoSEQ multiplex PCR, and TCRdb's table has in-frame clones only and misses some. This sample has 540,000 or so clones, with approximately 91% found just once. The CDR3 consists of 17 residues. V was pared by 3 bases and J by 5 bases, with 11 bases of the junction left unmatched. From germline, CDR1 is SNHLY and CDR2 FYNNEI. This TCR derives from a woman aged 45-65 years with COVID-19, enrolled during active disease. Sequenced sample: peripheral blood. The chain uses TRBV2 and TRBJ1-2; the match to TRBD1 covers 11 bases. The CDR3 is CASSEDGSGTGGYGYTF. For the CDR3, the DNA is TGTGCCAGCAGTGAGGATGGTTCCGGGACAGGGGGGTATGGCTACACCTTC.